A single T cell receptor beta chain is shown here with its context. What it binds is not known. Assay used: immunoSEQ multiplex PCR; TCRdb lists only in-frame clones, some missing. The data show roughly 72,000 clones, with around 84% seen just once and more than 9% held by the top ten. The sample belongs to a study of T cells in localized non-small cell lung cancer. The CDR3 contains 15 residues. V was clipped by 4 bases and J by 1 base, with 11 bases between them. Germline V gives CDR1 MRHNA, CDR2 SNTAGT. Study outcomes and limitations: Sequencing involved a lone tumor region, leaving heterogeneity possible. Among blood samples, higher T cell density accompanied longer overall survival. Of the top 100 tumor clones, median around 62 were in adjacent lung, approximately 30 among its top 100. Highest T cell clonality was seen in uninvolved adjacent lung, surpassing that measured in tumor.

This clonotype originated in a female donor older than 55 with stage I lung adenocarcinoma. The rearrangement joins TRBV6-4 to TRBJ1-5; no clear D. The sample was peripheral blood, taken before any cancer treatment. The CDR3 coding sequence is TGTGCCAGCAGTGGACCAGTGGGCAGCAATCAGCCCCAGCATTTT. This sequence encodes CASSGPVGSNQPQHF.